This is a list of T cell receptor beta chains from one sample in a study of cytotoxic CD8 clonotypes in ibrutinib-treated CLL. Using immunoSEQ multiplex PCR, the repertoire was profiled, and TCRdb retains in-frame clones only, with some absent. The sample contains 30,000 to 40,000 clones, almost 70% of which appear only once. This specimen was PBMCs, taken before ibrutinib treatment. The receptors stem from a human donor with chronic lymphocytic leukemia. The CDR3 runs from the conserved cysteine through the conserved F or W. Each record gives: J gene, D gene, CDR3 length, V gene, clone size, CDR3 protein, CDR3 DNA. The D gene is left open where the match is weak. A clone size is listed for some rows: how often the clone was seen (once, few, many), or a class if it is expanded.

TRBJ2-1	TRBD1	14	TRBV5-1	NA	CASSLGPDREEQFF	TGCGCCAGCAGCTTGGGGCCCGACAGGGAAGAGCAGTTCTTC
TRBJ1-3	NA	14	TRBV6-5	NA	CASSRQPSGNTIYF	TGTGCCAGCAGTCGACAACCCTCTGGAAACACCATATATTTT
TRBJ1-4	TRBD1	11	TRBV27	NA	CASSNGQEAFF	TGTGCCAGCAGTAACGGACAGGAGGCGTTTTTT
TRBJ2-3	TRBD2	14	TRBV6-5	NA	CASTTGGALYTQYF	TGTGCCAGCACCACCGGGGGGGCCCTATATACGCAGTATTTT
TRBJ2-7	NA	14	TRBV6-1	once	CASAAGAISYEQYF	TGTGCCAGCGCAGCAGGGGCAATCTCCTACGAGCAGTACTTC
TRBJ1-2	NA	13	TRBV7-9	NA	CASSPDASYGYTF	TGTGCCAGCAGCCCGGACGCGAGCTATGGCTACACCTTC
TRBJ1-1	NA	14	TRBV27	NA	CASLDPGTSKGAFF	TGTGCCAGCTTGGATCCCGGGACATCTAAGGGAGCTTTCTTT
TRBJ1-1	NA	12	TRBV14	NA	CASSWDDTEAFF	TGTGCCAGCAGCTGGGATGACACTGAAGCTTTCTTT
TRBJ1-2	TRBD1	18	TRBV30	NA	CAWSLSSWTGARNYGYTF	TGTGCCTGGAGTCTATCATCCTGGACAGGGGCGCGGAACTATGGCTACACCTTC
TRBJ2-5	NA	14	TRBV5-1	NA	CASSWDGRGETQYF	TGCGCCAGCAGCTGGGACGGACGGGGGGAGACCCAGTACTTC
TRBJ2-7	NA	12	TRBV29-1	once	CSVETEAYEQYF	TGCAGCGTTGAAACCGAAGCCTACGAGCAGTACTTC
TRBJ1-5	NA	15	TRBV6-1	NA	CASSPGRNSNQPQHF	TGTGCCAGCAGCCCCGGGCGTAATAGCAATCAGCCCCAGCATTTT
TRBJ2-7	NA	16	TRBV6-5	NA	CASSYSRQTFSYEQYF	TGTGCCAGCAGTTACTCTAGGCAAACCTTCTCCTACGAGCAGTACTTC
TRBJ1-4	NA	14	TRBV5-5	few	CASSAPGAREKLFF	TGTGCCAGCAGCGCACCAGGGGCTCGTGAAAAACTGTTTTTT
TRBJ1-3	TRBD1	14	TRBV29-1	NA	CSVAGQAAGNTIYF	TGCAGCGTTGCCGGACAGGCTGCCGGAAACACCATATATTTT
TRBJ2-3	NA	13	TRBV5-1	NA	CASSPGVSETQYF	TGCGCCAGCAGCCCAGGGGTCTCAGAAACGCAGTATTTT
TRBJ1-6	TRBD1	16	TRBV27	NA	CASSGGGRGLNSPLHF	TGTGCCAGCAGTGGGGGAGGGAGGGGGCTTAATTCACCCCTCCACTTT
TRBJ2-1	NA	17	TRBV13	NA	CASSPLTGTGLDNEQFF	TGTGCCAGCAGCCCACTGACCGGGACTGGATTAGACAATGAGCAGTTCTTC
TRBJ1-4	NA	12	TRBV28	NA	CASSLRENKLFF	TGTGCCAGCAGTTTAAGGGAGAACAAACTGTTTTTT
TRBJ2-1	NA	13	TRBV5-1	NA	CASSKVGYNEQFF	TGCGCCAGCAGCAAGGTCGGGTACAATGAGCAGTTCTTC
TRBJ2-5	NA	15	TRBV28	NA	CASGGGRGLAETQYF	TGTGCCAGCGGCGGCGGACGGGGCTTGGCTGAGACCCAGTACTTC
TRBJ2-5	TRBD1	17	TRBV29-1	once	CSVVYLGQGVSRETQYF	TGCAGCGTTGTATACCTCGGACAGGGGGTGAGTCGAGAGACCCAGTACTTC
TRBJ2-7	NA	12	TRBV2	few	CASSLSTYEQYF	TGTGCCAGCAGTCTTTCGACCTACGAGCAGTACTTC
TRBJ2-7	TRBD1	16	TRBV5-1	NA	CASRRNAGQGAYEQYF	TGCGCCAGCAGGAGAAACGCGGGACAGGGGGCCTACGAGCAGTACTTC
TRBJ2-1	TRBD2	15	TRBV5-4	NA	CASSPLGGGWNEQFF	TGTGCCAGCAGCCCGCTTGGGGGGGGGTGGAATGAGCAGTTCTTC
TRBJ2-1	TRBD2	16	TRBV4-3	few	CASSQAWREYYNEQFF	TGCGCCAGCAGCCAAGCGTGGCGGGAGTACTACAATGAGCAGTTCTTC
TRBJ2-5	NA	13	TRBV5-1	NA	CASSSFTGETQYF	TGCGCCAGCAGCTCCTTTACCGGAGAGACCCAGTACTTC
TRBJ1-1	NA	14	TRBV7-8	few	CASSQDRRYTEAFF	TGTGCCAGCAGCCAAGACAGAAGATACACTGAAGCTTTCTTT
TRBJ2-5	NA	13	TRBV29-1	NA	CSVEARVQETQYF	TGCAGCGTTGAAGCTAGAGTTCAAGAGACCCAGTACTTC
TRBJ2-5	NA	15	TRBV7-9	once	CASSHPWRIQETQYF	TGTGCCAGCAGTCATCCCTGGCGGATACAAGAGACCCAGTACTTC
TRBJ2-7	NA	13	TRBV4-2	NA	CASSLNHLYEQYF	TGTGCCAGCAGCCTGAACCATCTCTACGAGCAGTACTTC
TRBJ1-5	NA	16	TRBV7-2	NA	CASSPHGVGSNQPQHF	TGTGCCAGCAGCCCGCACGGGGTTGGCAGCAATCAGCCCCAGCATTTT
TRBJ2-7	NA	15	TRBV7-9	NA	CASSLRGHKAYEQYF	TGTGCCAGCAGCTTACGGGGACACAAAGCCTACGAGCAGTACTTC
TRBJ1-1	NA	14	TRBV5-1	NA	CASSLAWENTEAFF	TGCGCCAGCAGCTTGGCCTGGGAGAACACTGAAGCTTTCTTT
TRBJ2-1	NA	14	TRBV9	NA	CASRREGGSYEQFF	TGTGCCTCCCGGCGCGAAGGAGGTTCCTATGAGCAGTTCTTC
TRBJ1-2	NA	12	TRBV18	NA	CASSPEVYGYTF	TGTGCCAGCTCACCAGAGGTCTATGGCTACACCTTC
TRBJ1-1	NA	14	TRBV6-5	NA	CASSLAPVNTEAFF	TGTGCCAGCAGCCTTGCGCCGGTTAACACTGAAGCTTTCTTT
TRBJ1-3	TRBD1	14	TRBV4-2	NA	CASSRQGTGNTIYF	TGTGCCAGCAGCCGACAGGGCACTGGAAACACCATATATTTT
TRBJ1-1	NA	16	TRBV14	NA	CASSQGAFGVVTEAFF	TGTGCCAGCAGCCAAGGCGCGTTCGGGGTGGTCACTGAAGCTTTCTTT
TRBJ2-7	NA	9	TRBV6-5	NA	CASGYEQYF	TGTGCCAGCGGGTACGAGCAGTACTTC
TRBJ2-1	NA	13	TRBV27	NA	CASSPQGVSEQFF	TGTGCCAGCAGTCCACAGGGAGTTAGTGAGCAGTTCTTC
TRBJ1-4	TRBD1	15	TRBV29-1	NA	CSVKYGTGVGEKLFF	TGCAGCGTCAAATACGGGACAGGGGTTGGAGAAAAACTGTTTTTT
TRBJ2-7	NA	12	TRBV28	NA	CASIGRPAEQYF	TGTGCCAGCATAGGTCGGCCCGCCGAGCAGTACTTC
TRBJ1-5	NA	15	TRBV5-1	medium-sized	CASSYEGGSNQPQHF	TGCGCCAGCAGCTACGAAGGGGGTAGCAATCAGCCCCAGCATTTT
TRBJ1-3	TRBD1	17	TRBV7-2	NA	CASSLLSGTGVRDTIYF	TGTGCCAGCAGCTTATTATCCGGGACAGGGGTGCGTGACACCATATATTTT
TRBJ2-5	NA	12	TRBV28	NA	CASRGYQETQYF	TGTGCCAGCCGCGGGTACCAAGAGACCCAGTACTTC
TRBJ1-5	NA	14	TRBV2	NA	CASSELERNQPQHF	TGTGCCAGCAGTGAATTGGAGCGCAATCAGCCCCAGCATTTT
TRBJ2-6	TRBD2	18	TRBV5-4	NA	CASSLVAGRTSGANVLTF	TGTGCCAGCAGCTTGGTAGCGGGGCGTACCTCTGGGGCCAACGTCCTGACTTTC